This T cell receptor beta chain emerged from a study of T-cell reconstitution after alpha-beta-depleted transplantation in children (dated by TCRdb to 2016 to 2017). Regarding the complete study: The study quantitatively tracked T-cell immune reconstitution after TCRalphabeta/CD19-depleted allogeneic hematopoietic cell transplantation in children using TCR repertoire profiling.

Taken from cysteine to phenylalanine, the CDR3 has 12 residues. Kept here is only the CDR3 DNA, which spans 36 bases and is read in frame from base 1. The germline V gene (reference sequence) specifies SEHNR as CDR1 and FQNEAQ as CDR2. Library preparation was by PCR. Data came from an Illumina HiSeq 2500. TCR libraries were prepared with molecular barcoding, using unique molecular identifiers to normalize TCRbeta repertoire quantification. TCRdb reran the public reads through fastp at Q25 and MiXCR, keeping productive beta chains. Merged by CDR3 protein, the rows form single entries marked with the most common genes and DNA. The sample table lists a few hundred thousand distinct CDR3 sequences, approximately 10% of them with a count of one. About 5% of the sample belongs to the ten largest clones. This clonotype was detected ten times or more. The target of this receptor is not known. Base-call qualities are not available, and no considerably larger clone is one nucleotide away.

The V and J segments used are TRBV7-9 and TRBJ2-3, and 9 junctional nucleotides match TRBD1. This TCR derives from a human donor who donated a stem cell graft to a child with acute myeloid leukemia. The material sequenced was PBMCs from the stem cell graft donor, taken from the stem cell graft. The DNA is TGTGTCACAGGGGGCATCGCAGATACGCAGTATTTT. Translated, this gives CVTGGIADTQYF.